One TCR beta chain is described in this entry. The repertoire was sequenced with immunoSEQ multiplex PCR; TCRdb's copy has only in-frame clones and lacks some. The sample lists approximately 140,000 clones, about 86% occurring once. This entry comes from a study of cytomegalovirus exposure and HLA in healthy donors. CDR3 length: 18 amino acids. Germline V gene sequence: CDR1 LGHNA, CDR2 YNFKEQ. The trim removed 3 bases at V and 4 bases at J, leaving 13 bases unmatched. The TCR was taken from a young woman in good health and CMV-seropositive. The sequenced material came from PBMCs. The V gene is TRBV4-2, the J gene TRBJ2-5, with TRBD2 identical over 11 bases. CDR3 nucleotide sequence: TGTGCCAGCAGCCAGACCCTGACTAGCGGGATAAAGGGAGAGACCCAGTACTTC. Translating gives CASSQTLTSGIKGETQYF.